This T cell receptor beta chain appears in the sequencing data of a study of cytomegalovirus exposure and HLA in healthy donors. Study context: There were just under 400 genotyped donors. Of these, about 81% fell in the genetic ancestry cluster associated with self-reported Caucasian donors.

Notes on the study in general: Researchers reportedly found TCR beta sequences accurately predicted most subjects' HLA-A and HLA-B alleles. Some public TCRs appeared in many individuals, while most sequences were rare. Presence/absence analyses took donor sequencing depth as roughly uniform.

PCR amplification relied on 60 Vbeta primers (plus 13 Jbeta primers). The table came from immunoSEQ multiplex PCR; TCRdb's copy has only in-frame clones and leaves some out. This table has approximately 140,000 clones, under 85% appearing once. A few counts support this clone. As yet, its antigen is unknown. This CDR3 is 15 amino acids long. CDR1 and CDR2 (germline): MDHEN, SYDVKM. The V segment lost 5 bases and the J segment 7 bases; nucleotides outside the gene matches: 11. V usage is TRBV28 and J usage is TRBJ2-1, with TRBD2 identical over 7 bases. The sequencing input was PBMCs. This sequence originates from a man younger than 35 in good health and CMV-seronegative. The CDR3 bases are TGTGCCAGCAGTGGGGGGGGTCGTGTAGAGAATGAGCAGTTCTTC. As protein: CASSGGGRVENEQFF. Combining the CDR3 with reference TRBV28 and TRBJ2-1 gives the whole variable domain DVKVTQSSRYLVKRTGEKVFLECVQDMDHENMFWYRQDPGLGLRLIYFSYDVKMKEKGDIPEGYSVSREKKERFSLILESASTNQTSMYLCASSGGGRVENEQFFGPGTRLTVL.